This T cell receptor (beta chain) was profiled in a study of blood T cell repertoires in COVID-19. Germline V gives CDR1 SQVTM, CDR2 ANQGSEA. Trimming shortened V by 1 base and J by 2 bases, and 12 bases separated the two germline ends. The CDR3 sequence is 14 residues long. The data were produced by immunoSEQ multiplex PCR, yet TCRdb's version contains in-frame clones alone and is incomplete. The top ten clones hold about 25% of a sample with tens of thousands of clones, roughly 82% of them seen once. The receptor was derived from a human donor in a cohort sampled during active COVID-19. The sample was peripheral blood. The chain couples TRBV29-1 to TRBJ2-7, with D possibly matching TRBD1 (7 bases). CDR3 coding DNA: TGCAGCGTTGAAGGGGGGGACAGACCCTACGAGCAGTACTTC. Translation: CSVEGGDRPYEQYF.